Included here is one T cell receptor (beta chain) sequence, with context. Time point: pretreatment peripheral blood. Trimming at V came to 4 bases and at J to 1 base, leaving 5 bases not matched to a gene. The CDR3 has 16 residues. Germline lookup yields CDR1 MNHNS and CDR2 SASEGT. This sample was taken from a study of PD-L1 blockade in urothelial cancer. Profiling relied on immunoSEQ multiplex PCR, and the TCRdb table lists in-frame clones only, not all of them. The sample lists fewer than 65,000 clones, over 75% occurring once. Sequencing used PBMCs, obtained around atezolizumab (anti-PD-L1) treatment. This receptor was taken from a man between 65 and 85 years old with urothelial cancer. This sequence joins TRBV6-1 and TRBJ2-1, with 9 bases lining up with TRBD1. The CDR3 loop reads CASSVGQGPSYNEQFF. The CDR3 DNA reads as TGTGCCAGCAGTGTAGGACAGGGGCCTTCCTACAATGAGCAGTTCTTC.